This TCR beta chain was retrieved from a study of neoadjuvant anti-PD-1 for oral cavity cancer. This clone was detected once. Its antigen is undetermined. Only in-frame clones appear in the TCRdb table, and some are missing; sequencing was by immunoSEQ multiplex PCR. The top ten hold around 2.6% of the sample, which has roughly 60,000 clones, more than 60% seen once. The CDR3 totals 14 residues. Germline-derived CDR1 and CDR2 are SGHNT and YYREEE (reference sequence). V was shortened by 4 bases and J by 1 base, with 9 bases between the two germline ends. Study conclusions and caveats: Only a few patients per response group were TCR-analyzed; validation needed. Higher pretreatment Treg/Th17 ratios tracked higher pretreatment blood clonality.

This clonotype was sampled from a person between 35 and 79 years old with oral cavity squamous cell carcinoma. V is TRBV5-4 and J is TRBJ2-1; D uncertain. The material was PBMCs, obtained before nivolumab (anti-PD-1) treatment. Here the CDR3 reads CASSRAISYNEQFF. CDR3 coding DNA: TGTGCCAGCAGCAGGGCTATATCCTACAATGAGCAGTTCTTC.